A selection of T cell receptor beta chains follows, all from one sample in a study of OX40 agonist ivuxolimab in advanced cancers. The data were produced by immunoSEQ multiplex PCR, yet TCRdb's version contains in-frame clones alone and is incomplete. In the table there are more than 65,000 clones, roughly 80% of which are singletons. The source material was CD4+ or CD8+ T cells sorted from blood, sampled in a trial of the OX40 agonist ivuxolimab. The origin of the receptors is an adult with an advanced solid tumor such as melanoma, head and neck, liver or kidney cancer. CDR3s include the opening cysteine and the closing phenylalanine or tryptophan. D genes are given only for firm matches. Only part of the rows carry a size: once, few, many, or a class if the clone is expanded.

DNA: TGTGCCAGCAGCTTGGACTGGACAGGCCTCTATGGCTACACCTTC
CDR3: CASSLDWTGLYGYTF
J: TRBJ1-2
V: TRBV5-8
size: .
D: TRBD1

DNA: TGTGCCAGCAGAGCGTGGGACAGGGACTACGAGCAGTACTTC
CDR3: CASRAWDRDYEQYF
J: TRBJ2-7
V: TRBV5-4
size: .
D: TRBD1

DNA: TGTGCCATCCCTATTATTTACTTTCGGGGAGACACCATATATTTT
CDR3: CAIPIIYFRGDTIYF
J: TRBJ1-3
V: TRBV6-4
size: .
D: .

DNA: TGCAGCGTTGAAGAAGGGCCGCTCTTCCCAGGGACCCAGTACTTC
CDR3: CSVEEGPLFPGTQYF
J: TRBJ2-5
V: TRBV29-1
size: once
D: .

DNA: TGTGCCAGCAGCGTAGAAGCAGCGGGAGGCCCCCACGAGCAGTACTTC
CDR3: CASSVEAAGGPHEQYF
J: TRBJ2-7
V: TRBV9
size: once
D: TRBD2

DNA: TGCGCCAGCAGCTTGGCCCTAGTCCAAGAGACCCAGTACTTC
CDR3: CASSLALVQETQYF
J: TRBJ2-5
V: TRBV5-1
size: few
D: .

DNA: TGTGCCAGCAGCCCCGGACAGGGGACCACTGAAGCTTTCTTT
CDR3: CASSPGQGTTEAFF
J: TRBJ1-1
V: TRBV6-6
size: .
D: TRBD1

DNA: TGTGCACTGGAAGCCGGGACAGGGATCAATGAGCAGTTCTTC
CDR3: CALEAGTGINEQFF
J: TRBJ2-1
V: TRBV30
size: few
D: TRBD1

DNA: TGTGCCAGCAGTGGGGACACAGGAGCTTTCTTT
CDR3: CASSGDTGAFF
J: TRBJ1-1
V: TRBV25-1
size: .
D: .

DNA: TGTGCCAGCAGTACCGGGACAGGGGGCGCGGGTTATGGCTACACCTTC
CDR3: CASSTGTGGAGYGYTF
J: TRBJ1-2
V: TRBV2
size: .
D: TRBD1

DNA: TGTGCCAGCAGCCAGGGCGCAGGGTGGGATGAAAAACTGTTTTTT
CDR3: CASSQGAGWDEKLFF
J: TRBJ1-4
V: TRBV11-2
size: .
D: .

DNA: TGTGCCAGCAGCGTAGATCTCCGACCCCAGCATTTT
CDR3: CASSVDLRPQHF
J: TRBJ1-5
V: TRBV9
size: .
D: .

DNA: TGTGCCAGCAGGCAGGGGGCGGCCGGGGAGCTGTTTTTT
CDR3: CASRQGAAGELFF
J: TRBJ2-2
V: TRBV7-3
size: few
D: TRBD1

DNA: TGTGCCATCAGTACCTTCGGGGGCTCTGGAAACACCATATATTTT
CDR3: CAISTFGGSGNTIYF
J: TRBJ1-3
V: TRBV10-3
size: .
D: .

DNA: TGTGCCAGCAGCGTAGACGGGAACTATGGCTACACCTTC
CDR3: CASSVDGNYGYTF
J: TRBJ1-2
V: TRBV6-5
size: .
D: .

DNA: TGTGCCAGCAGCGTCAGCGGGGGCGACACCGGGGAGCTGTTTTTT
CDR3: CASSVSGGDTGELFF
J: TRBJ2-2
V: TRBV9
size: .
D: TRBD2